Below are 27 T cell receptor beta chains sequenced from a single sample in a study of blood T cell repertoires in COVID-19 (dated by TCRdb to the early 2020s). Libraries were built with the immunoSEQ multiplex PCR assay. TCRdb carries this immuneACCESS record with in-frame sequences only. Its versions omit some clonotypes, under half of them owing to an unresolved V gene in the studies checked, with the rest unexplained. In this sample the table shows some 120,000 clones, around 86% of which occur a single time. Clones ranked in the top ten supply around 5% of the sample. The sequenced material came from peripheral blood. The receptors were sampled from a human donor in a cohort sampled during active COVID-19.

CDR3 sequence reads: CASSFGTSLNNEQFF. CDR3 DNA sequence: TGTGCCAGCAGCTTCGGGACTAGCTTAAACAATGAGCAGTTCTTC. The rearrangement joins TRBV7-2 to TRBJ2-1; 9 bases match TRBD2. Germline values: CDR1 SGHTA, CDR2 FQGNSA. The V segment lost 3 bases and the J segment 5 bases; nucleotides outside the gene matches: 5. This CDR3 is built from 15 residues.

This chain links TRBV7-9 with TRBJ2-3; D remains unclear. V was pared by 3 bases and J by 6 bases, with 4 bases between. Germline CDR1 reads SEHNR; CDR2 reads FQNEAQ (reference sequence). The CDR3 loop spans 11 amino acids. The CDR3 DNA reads TGTGCCAGCAGCTTTGAGGATACGCAGTATTTT. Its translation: CASSFEDTQYF.

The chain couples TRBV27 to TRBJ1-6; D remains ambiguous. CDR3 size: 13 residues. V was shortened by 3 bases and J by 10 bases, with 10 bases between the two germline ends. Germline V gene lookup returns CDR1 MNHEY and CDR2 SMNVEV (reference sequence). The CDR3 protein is CASSLERQSPLHF. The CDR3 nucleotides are TGTGCCAGCAGTTTGGAGAGGCAATCACCCCTCCACTTT.

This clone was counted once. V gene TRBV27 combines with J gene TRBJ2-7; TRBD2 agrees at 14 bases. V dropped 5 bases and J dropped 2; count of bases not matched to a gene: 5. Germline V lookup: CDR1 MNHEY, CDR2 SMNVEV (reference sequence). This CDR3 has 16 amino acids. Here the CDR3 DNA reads TGTGCCAGCAGTCTGGGACTAGCGGGAGCCCCCTACGAGCAGTACTTC. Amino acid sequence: CASSLGLAGAPYEQYF.

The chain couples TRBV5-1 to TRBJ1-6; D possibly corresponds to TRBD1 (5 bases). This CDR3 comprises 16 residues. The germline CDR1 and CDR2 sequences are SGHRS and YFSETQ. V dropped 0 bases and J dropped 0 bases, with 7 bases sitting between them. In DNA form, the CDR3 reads TGCGCCAGCAGCTTGGGGGGGGACTCCTATAATTCACCCCTCCACTTT. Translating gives CASSLGGDSYNSPLHF.

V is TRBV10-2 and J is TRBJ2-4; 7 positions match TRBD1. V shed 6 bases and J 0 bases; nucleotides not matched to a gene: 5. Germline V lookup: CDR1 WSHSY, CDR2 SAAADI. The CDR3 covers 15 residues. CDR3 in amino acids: CASRGTVIAKNIQYF. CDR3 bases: TGCGCCAGCAGGGGGACAGTTATAGCCAAAAACATTCAGTACTTC.

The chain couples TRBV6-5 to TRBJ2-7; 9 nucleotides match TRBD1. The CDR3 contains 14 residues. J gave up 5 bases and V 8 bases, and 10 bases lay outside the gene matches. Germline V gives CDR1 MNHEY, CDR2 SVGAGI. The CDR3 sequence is CASAQGGQGNEQYF. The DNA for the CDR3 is TGTGCCAGCGCGCAAGGTGGACAGGGGAACGAGCAGTACTTC.

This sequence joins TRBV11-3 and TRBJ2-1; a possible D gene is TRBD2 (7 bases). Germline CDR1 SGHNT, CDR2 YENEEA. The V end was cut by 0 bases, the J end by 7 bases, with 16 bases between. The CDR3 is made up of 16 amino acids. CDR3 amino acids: CASSLEGGGAWNEQFF. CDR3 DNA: TGTGCCAGCAGCTTAGAAGGTGGGGGGGCCTGGAATGAGCAGTTCTTC.

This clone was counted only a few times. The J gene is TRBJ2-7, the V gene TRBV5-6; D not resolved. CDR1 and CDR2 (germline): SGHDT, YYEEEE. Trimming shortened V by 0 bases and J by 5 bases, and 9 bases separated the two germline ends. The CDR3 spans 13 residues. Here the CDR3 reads CASSLGAAHEQYF. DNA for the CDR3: TGTGCCAGCAGCTTGGGGGCTGCCCACGAGCAGTACTTC.

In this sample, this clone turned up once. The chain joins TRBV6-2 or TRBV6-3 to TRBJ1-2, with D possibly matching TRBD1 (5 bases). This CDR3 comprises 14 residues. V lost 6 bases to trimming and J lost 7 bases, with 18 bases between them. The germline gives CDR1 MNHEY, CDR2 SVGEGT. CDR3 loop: CASSKTADPSGYTF. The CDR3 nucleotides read TGTGCCAGCAGCAAGACAGCCGACCCTTCTGGCTACACCTTC.

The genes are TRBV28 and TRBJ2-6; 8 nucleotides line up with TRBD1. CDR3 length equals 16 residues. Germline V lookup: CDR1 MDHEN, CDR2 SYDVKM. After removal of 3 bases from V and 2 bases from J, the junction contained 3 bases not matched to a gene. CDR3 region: CASSFRQGPGANVLTF. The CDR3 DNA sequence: TGTGCCAGCAGTTTTCGACAGGGGCCTGGGGCCAACGTCCTGACTTTC. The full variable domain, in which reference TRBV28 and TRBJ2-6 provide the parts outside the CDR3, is DVKVTQSSRYLVKRTGEKVFLECVQDMDHENMFWYRQDPGLGLRLIYFSYDVKMKEKGDIPEGYSVSREKKERFSLILESASTNQTSMYLCASSFRQGPGANVLTFGAGSRLTVL.

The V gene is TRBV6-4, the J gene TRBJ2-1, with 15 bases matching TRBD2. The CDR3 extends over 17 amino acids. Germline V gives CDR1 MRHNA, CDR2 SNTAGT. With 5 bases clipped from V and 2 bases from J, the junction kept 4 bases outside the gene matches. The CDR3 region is CASSRTSGRATYNEQFF. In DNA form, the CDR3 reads TGTGCCAGCAGTAGGACTAGCGGGAGGGCCACCTACAATGAGCAGTTCTTC.

The CDR3 reads CASTKDFYEQYF. The CDR3 nucleotides are TGTGCCAGCACTAAGGACTTCTACGAGCAGTACTTC. This chain joins TRBV5-6 and TRBJ2-7, with D possibly being TRBD2 (5 bases). V was cut by 6 bases and J by 3 bases, with 10 bases left in between. The CDR3 covers 12 residues. Germline loops: CDR1 SGHDT, CDR2 YYEEEE.

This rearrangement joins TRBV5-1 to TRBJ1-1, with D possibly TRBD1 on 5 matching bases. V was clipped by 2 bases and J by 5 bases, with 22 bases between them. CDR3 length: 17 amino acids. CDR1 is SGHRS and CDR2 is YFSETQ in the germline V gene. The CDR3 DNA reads TGCGCCAGCAGCTTCGATCTTTGGGGGTCACGGGAGACTGAAGCTTTCTTT. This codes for CASSFDLWGSRETEAFF.

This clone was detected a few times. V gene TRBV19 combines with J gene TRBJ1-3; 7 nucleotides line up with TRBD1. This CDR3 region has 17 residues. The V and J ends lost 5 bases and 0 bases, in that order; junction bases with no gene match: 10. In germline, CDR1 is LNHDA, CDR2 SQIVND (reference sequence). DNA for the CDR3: TGTGCCAGTAGTCCCGGGACAGCTTACTTCTCTGGAAACACCATATATTTT. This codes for CASSPGTAYFSGNTIYF.

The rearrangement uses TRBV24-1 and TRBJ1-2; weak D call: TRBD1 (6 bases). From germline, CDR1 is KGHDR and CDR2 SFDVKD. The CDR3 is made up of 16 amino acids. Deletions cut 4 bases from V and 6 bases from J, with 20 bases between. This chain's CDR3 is CATSDGGASFSDGYTF. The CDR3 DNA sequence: TGTGCCACCAGTGACGGGGGGGCGTCCTTTTCGGATGGCTACACCTTC.

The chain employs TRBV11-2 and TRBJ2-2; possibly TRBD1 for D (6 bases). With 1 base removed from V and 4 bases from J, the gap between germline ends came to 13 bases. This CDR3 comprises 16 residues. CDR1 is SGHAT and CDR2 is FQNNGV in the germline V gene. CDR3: CASSLGYTRGTGELFF. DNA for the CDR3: TGTGCCAGCAGCTTAGGATACACCAGGGGCACCGGGGAGCTGTTTTTT.

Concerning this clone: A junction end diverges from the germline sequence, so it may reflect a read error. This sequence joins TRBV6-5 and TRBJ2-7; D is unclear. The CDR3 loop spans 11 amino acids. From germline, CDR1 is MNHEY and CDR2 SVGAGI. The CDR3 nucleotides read TGTGCCAGCAGCCAGTCCTCCGAGCAGTACTTC. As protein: CASSQSSEQYF.

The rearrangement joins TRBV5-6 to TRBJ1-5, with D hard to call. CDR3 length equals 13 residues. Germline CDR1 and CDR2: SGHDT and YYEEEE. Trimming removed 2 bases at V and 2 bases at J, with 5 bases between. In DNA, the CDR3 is TGTGCCAGCAGCTTTGGAGGCAATCAGCCCCAGCATTTT. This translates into CASSFGGNQPQHF. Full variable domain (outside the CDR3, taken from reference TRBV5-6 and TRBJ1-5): DAGVTQSPTHLIKTRGQQVTLRCSPKSGHDTVSWYQQALGQGPQFIFQYYEEEERQRGNFPDRFSGHQFPNYSSELNVNALLLGDSALYLCASSFGGNQPQHFGDGTRLSIL.

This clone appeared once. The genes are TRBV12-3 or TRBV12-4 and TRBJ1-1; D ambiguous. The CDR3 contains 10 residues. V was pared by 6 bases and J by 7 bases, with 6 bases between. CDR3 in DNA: TGTGCCAGCAGCCGACTTGAAGCTTTCTTT. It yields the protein CASSRLEAFF.

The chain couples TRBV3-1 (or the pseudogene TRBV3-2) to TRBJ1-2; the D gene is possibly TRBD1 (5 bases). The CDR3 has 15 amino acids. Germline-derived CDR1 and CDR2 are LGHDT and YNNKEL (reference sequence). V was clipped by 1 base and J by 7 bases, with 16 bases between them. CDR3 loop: CASSQVGGDGSGYTF. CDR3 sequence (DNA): TGTGCCAGCAGCCAAGTGGGGGGAGACGGAAGTGGCTACACCTTC.

CDR3 region: CAGGGYEQYF. The CDR3 nucleotides read TGTGCCGGGGGGGGCTACGAGCAGTACTTC. The chain carries TRBV12-3 or TRBV12-4 and TRBJ2-7; 7 bases map to TRBD2. The junction had 1 base not matched to a gene; V was cut back by 11 bases and J by 3 bases. The CDR3 is 10 residues long.

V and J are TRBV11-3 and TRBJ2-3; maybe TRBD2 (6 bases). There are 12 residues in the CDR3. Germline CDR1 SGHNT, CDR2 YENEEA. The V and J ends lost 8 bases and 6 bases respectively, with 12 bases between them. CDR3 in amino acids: CASRGEPDTQYF. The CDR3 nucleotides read TGTGCCAGCCGCGGGGAGCCCGATACGCAGTATTTT.

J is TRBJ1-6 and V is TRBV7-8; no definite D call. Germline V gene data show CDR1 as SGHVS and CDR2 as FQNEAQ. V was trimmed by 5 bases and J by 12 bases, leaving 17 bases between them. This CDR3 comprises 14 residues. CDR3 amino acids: CASSDPQVSVPLHF. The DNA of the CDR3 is TGTGCCAGCAGCGACCCCCAGGTCTCTGTACCCCTCCACTTT. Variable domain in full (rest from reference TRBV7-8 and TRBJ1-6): GAGVSQSPRYKVAKRGQDVALRCDPISGHVSLFWYQQALGQGPEFLTYFQNEAQLDKSGLPSDRFFAERPEGSVSTLKIQRTQQEDSAVYLCASSDPQVSVPLHFGNGTRLTVT.

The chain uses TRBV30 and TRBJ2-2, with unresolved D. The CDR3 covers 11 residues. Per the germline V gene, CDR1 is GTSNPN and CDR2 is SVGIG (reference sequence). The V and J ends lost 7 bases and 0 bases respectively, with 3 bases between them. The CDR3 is CASTNTGELFF. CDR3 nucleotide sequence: TGTGCCTCCACGAACACCGGGGAGCTGTTTTTT.

CDR3: CASSLRSPNTGELFF. The CDR3 region has the DNA TGTGCCAGCAGCCTCCGGAGCCCGAACACCGGGGAGCTGTTTTTT. The chain carries TRBV3-1 (or the pseudogene TRBV3-2) and TRBJ2-2; D is uncertain. The CDR3 runs to 15 residues. Trimming cost V 4 bases and J 0 bases, with 9 bases left between them. Germline V CDR1 and CDR2: LGHDT, YNNKEL (reference sequence).

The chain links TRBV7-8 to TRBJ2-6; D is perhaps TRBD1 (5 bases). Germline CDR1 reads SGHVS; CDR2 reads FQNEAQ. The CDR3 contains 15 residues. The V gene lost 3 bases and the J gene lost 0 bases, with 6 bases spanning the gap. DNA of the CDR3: TGTGCCAGCAGCTTTCAGGGCTCTGGGGCCAACGTCCTGACTTTC. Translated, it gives CASSFQGSGANVLTF.